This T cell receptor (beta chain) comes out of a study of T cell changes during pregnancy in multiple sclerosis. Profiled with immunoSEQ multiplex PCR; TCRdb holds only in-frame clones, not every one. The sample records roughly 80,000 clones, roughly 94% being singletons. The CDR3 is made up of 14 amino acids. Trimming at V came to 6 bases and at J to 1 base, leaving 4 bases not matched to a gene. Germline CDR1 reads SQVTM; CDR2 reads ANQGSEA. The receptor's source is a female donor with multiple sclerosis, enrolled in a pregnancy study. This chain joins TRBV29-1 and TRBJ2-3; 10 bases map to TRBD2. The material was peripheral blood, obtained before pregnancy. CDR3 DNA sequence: TGCAGCGTCGTCGGACTAGCGGGCACAGATACGCAGTATTTT. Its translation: CSVVGLAGTDTQYF.